One sample yielded the 7 T cell receptor beta chains listed below, sequenced in a study of shared clonotypes between healthy human individuals. The naive CD8 population came from CD45RO-negative cells selected for CCR7, without terminally differentiated effector memory CD45RA+ cells. Here immunoSEQ multiplex PCR was the method, and the copy in TCRdb shows in-frame clones only, minus some. The table lists around 2,100,000 clones, about 95% of them singletons. Input material: naive CD8+ T cells sorted from blood. These TCRs come from a man aged 18 to 29 in good health.

The chain joins TRBV30 to TRBJ2-1; D gene uncertain. The germline V and J ends were trimmed by 3 bases and 10 bases, with 10 bases remaining between them. Germline CDR1 is GTSNPN and CDR2 is SVGIG (reference sequence). The CDR3 loop spans 11 amino acids. The CDR3 is CAWSRRGEQFF. The CDR3, as DNA: TGTGCCTGGAGCAGGCGTGGGGAGCAGTTCTTC. The complete variable domain, with remaining parts taken from reference TRBV30 and TRBJ2-1, reads SQTIHQWPATLVQPVGSPLSLECTVEGTSNPNLYWYRQAAGRGLQLLFYSVGIGQISSEVPQNLSASRPQDRQFILSSKKLLLSDSGFYLCAWSRRGEQFFGPGTRLTVL.

The V call is TRBV7-2, the J call TRBJ2-1; the match to TRBD1 covers 8 bases. This CDR3 comprises 15 residues. Germline CDR1 is SGHTA and CDR2 is FQGNSA. The V segment lost 5 bases and the J segment 0 bases; nucleotides outside the gene matches: 3. In DNA, the CDR3 is TGTGCCAGCAGCCCAACAGGGGGCTCCTACAATGAGCAGTTCTTC. The encoded protein is CASSPTGGSYNEQFF.

The V and J genes are TRBV7-8 and TRBJ1-1; D not resolved. The CDR3 length is 14 residues. Germline-derived CDR1 and CDR2 are SGHVS and FQNEAQ. The V gene lost 2 bases and the J gene lost 3 bases, with 10 bases spanning the gap. The CDR3 is CASSLFASDTEAFF. The CDR3 coding sequence is TGTGCCAGCAGCTTATTCGCGTCAGACACTGAAGCTTTCTTT.

The rearrangement joins TRBV7-7 to TRBJ2-3; tentatively, D is TRBD1 (5 bases). Germline V gives CDR1 SSHAT, CDR2 FNYEAQ (reference sequence). The CDR3 is 13 amino acids. As DNA, the CDR3 is TGTGTTAAAAAGGGGCCAGGCGGAGATACGCAGTATTTT. It is translated as CVKKGPGGDTQYF. The complete variable domain, with remaining parts taken from reference TRBV7-7 and TRBJ2-3, reads GAGVSQSPRYKVTKRGQDVTLRCDPISSHATLYWYQQALGQGPEFLTYFNYEAQPDKSGLPSDRFSAERPEGSISTLTIQRTEQRDSAMYRCVKKGPGGDTQYFGPGTRLTVL.

V usage is TRBV4-1 and J usage is TRBJ1-5; 8 nucleotides align to TRBD1. CDR1 and CDR2 from the germline V gene are MGHRA and YSYEKL. This CDR3 comprises 16 residues. Trimming took 0 bases from V and 3 from J; bases not matched to a gene: 4. CDR3 sequence reads: CASSQDAGGPNQPQHF. DNA for the CDR3: TGCGCCAGCAGCCAAGATGCAGGGGGCCCCAATCAGCCCCAGCATTTT.

This sequence joins TRBV11-2 and TRBJ2-7; a possible D gene is TRBD1 (6 bases). The germline CDR1 and CDR2 sequences are SGHAT and FQNNGV. This CDR3 contains 12 residues. V lost 5 bases to trimming and J lost 3 bases, with 8 bases between them. The CDR3 spells CASSQGYYEQYF. CDR3 sequence (DNA): TGTGCCAGCAGCCAGGGGTACTACGAGCAGTACTTC.

Written as DNA, the CDR3 is TGTGCCAGCAGCGACGGGACCTATATCGGTGAAGCTTTCTTT. Protein product: CASSDGTYIGEAFF. The V gene is TRBV11-2, the J gene TRBJ1-1; D is perhaps TRBD1 (5 bases). CDR3 length: 14 residues. Germline V lookup: CDR1 SGHAT, CDR2 FQNNGV. Trimming shortened V by 5 bases and J by 7 bases, and 17 bases separated the two germline ends. The entire variable domain, with the rest obtained from reference TRBV11-2 and TRBJ1-1, is as follows: EAGVAQSPRYKIIEKRQSVAFWCNPISGHATLYWYQQILGQGPKLLIQFQNNGVVDDSQLPKDRFSAERLKGVDSTLKIQPAKLEDSAVYLCASSDGTYIGEAFFGQGTRLTVV.